One sample yielded the 9 T cell receptor beta chains listed below, sequenced in a study of CD8 T cells in Susac syndrome. RNA amounts of roughly 0.45 to 1 ug underwent reverse transcription with random hexamers. In TCRdb, the immunoSEQ multiplex PCR reads were re-called with MiXCR into one record per CDR3 protein. Among approximately 70,000 distinct CDR3 sequences, 95% were seen once, and the ten largest hold 0.24%. Sequencing used CD8+ T cells from PBMCs. These receptors came from a human donor in good health.

The chain combines TRBV28 with TRBJ2-1, with D unresolved. CDR1 and CDR2 from the germline V gene are MDHEN and SYDVKM. This CDR3 has 13 residues. V was pared by 1 base and J by 7 bases, with 8 bases between. The CDR3 DNA is TGTGCCAGCAGTTTATTGCCCGGGAATGAGCAGTTCTTC. Its translation: CASSLLPGNEQFF.

This clonotype has only one observation. The V gene is TRBV7-2, the J gene TRBJ1-3; unclear D gene. The V end was cut by 0 bases, the J end by 8 bases, with 11 bases between. Germline CDR1 and CDR2: SGHTA and FQGNSA. This CDR3 comprises 14 residues. The CDR3 protein is CASSLALGTDTIYF. The CDR3 region has the DNA TGTGCCAGCAGCTTAGCCCTCGGCACGGACACCATATATTTT.

The gene calls are TRBV6-6 and TRBJ2-2; tentative D call: TRBD2 (5 bases). Trimming left V 1 base short and J 5 bases short, with 8 bases between. This CDR3 spans 14 amino acids. Germline CDR1 and CDR2: MNHNY and SVGAGI (reference sequence). In nucleotides, the CDR3 is TGTGCCAGCAGTTACTTCCCGGGGACCGGGGAGCTGTTTTTT. Encoded protein: CASSYFPGTGELFF.

This clonotype appeared once. CDR3 protein: CASSLQVSGEGYTF. The CDR3 region has the DNA TGTGCCAGCAGCTTACAAGTCTCCGGCGAGGGCTACACCTTC. The rearrangement uses TRBV7-9 and TRBJ1-2; no definite D call. The length of the CDR3 is 14 residues. Germline values: CDR1 SEHNR, CDR2 FQNEAQ (reference sequence). The V gene lost 2 bases and the J gene lost 8 bases, with 15 bases spanning the gap. The variable domain in full, completed from reference TRBV7-9 and TRBJ1-2, reads DTGVSQNPRHKITKRGQNVTFRCDPISEHNRLYWYRQTLGQGPEFLTYFQNEAQLEKSRLLSDRFSAERPKGSFSTLEIQRTEQGDSAMYLCASSLQVSGEGYTFGSGTRLTVV.

The chain recombines TRBV9 with TRBJ2-1; D is unresolved. Per the germline V gene, CDR1 is SGDLS and CDR2 is YYNGEE. The CDR3 totals 22 residues. V dropped 4 bases and J dropped 0 bases, with 32 bases sitting between them. This CDR3 reads CASSPTSLRALSPHYSYNEQFF. DNA of the CDR3: TGTGCCAGCAGCCCAACGTCACTCCGGGCCCTGTCCCCTCACTACTCCTACAATGAGCAGTTCTTC.

There are a few counts of this clonotype. V gene TRBV7-2 combines with J gene TRBJ2-3, with 10 bases lining up with TRBD1. Germline V lookup: CDR1 SGHTA, CDR2 FQGNSA. The trim removed 4 bases at V and 1 base at J, leaving 5 bases unmatched. This CDR3 contains 16 residues. The CDR3 loop reads CASSSWGTGGTDTQYF. CDR3 bases: TGTGCCAGCAGCTCGTGGGGGACAGGGGGCACAGATACGCAGTATTTT. Using reference TRBV7-2 and TRBJ2-3 for the parts outside the CDR3, the full variable domain is GAGVSQSPSNKVTEKGKDVELRCDPISGHTALYWYRQSLGQGLEFLIYFQGNSAPDKSGLPSDRFSAERTGGSVSTLTIQRTQQEDSAVYLCASSSWGTGGTDTQYFGPGTRLTVL.

The chain combines TRBV2 with TRBJ1-2, with D hard to call. The V gene lost 3 bases and the J gene lost 4 bases, with 12 bases spanning the gap. The germline gives CDR1 SNHLY, CDR2 FYNNEI. The CDR3 runs 14 residues. The CDR3 loop is CASSDSNGIYGYTF. CDR3 bases: TGTGCCAGCAGTGACAGTAACGGGATCTATGGCTACACCTTC.

The chain couples TRBV27 to TRBJ2-3, with 13 bases identical to TRBD2. V lost 3 bases and J lost 1; bases outside the gene matches: 4. The CDR3 is 17 amino acids. Germline V lookup: CDR1 MNHEY, CDR2 SMNVEV (reference sequence). CDR3 residues: CASSFLGLAGGTDTQYF. For the CDR3, the DNA is TGTGCCAGCAGTTTCTTAGGACTAGCGGGGGGCACAGATACGCAGTATTTT.

The chain is built from TRBV19 and TRBJ1-1; D uncertain. The CDR3 covers 11 residues. Germline V lookup: CDR1 LNHDA, CDR2 SQIVND (reference sequence). Trimming shortened V by 5 bases and J by 7 bases, and 8 bases separated the two germline ends. CDR3 amino acids: CASSDGNEAFF. The CDR3 region has the DNA TGTGCCAGTAGTGACGGGAATGAAGCTTTCTTT. Full variable domain (remainder filled in from reference TRBV19 and TRBJ1-1): DGGITQSPKYLFRKEGQNVTLSCEQNLNHDAMYWYRQDPGQGLRLIYYSQIVNDFQKGDIAEGYSVSREKKESFPLTVTSAQKNPTAFYLCASSDGNEAFFGQGTRLTVV.